This T cell receptor beta chain was retrieved from a study of T-cell reconstitution after alpha-beta-depleted transplantation in children. V lost 5 bases to trimming and J lost 0 bases, with 14 bases between them. The CDR3 has 15 residues. Germline V gene lookup returns CDR1 SGHTA and CDR2 FQGNSA. As it was prepared, the TCRbeta library received unique molecular identifiers. In TCRdb, the PCR reads were re-called with MiXCR into one record per CDR3 protein. This sample carries over 550,000 distinct CDR3 sequences, roughly 10% of them seen once, and the ten largest clones take 4%. This specimen was PBMCs from the stem cell graft donor, taken from the stem cell graft. The origin of this receptor is a human donor who donated a stem cell graft to a child with acute myeloid leukemia. The rearrangement links TRBV7-2 to TRBJ2-7, with D hard to call. The DNA for the CDR3 is TGTGCCAGCAGCCCAACCAGGATTACCTCCTACGAGCAGTACTTC. Protein sequence: CASSPTRITSYEQYF.